A single sample gave rise to the 17 T cell receptor beta chains below, sequenced in a study of blood T cell repertoires in COVID-19. Sequencing was performed with immunoSEQ multiplex PCR; in TCRdb, only in-frame clones are kept and a portion is missing. This sample has a few hundred thousand clones; roughly 86% occur once, and the top ten carry around 9.3%. The sample was peripheral blood. The receptor set was obtained from a woman aged 25 to 39 with COVID-19, enrolled during active disease.

This clone showed up just once. This chain connects TRBV2 to TRBJ2-7, with D perhaps TRBD1 (6 bases). Trimming left V 8 bases short and J 0 bases short, with 11 bases between. Per the germline V gene, CDR1 is SNHLY and CDR2 is FYNNEI. The CDR3 spans 13 residues. The CDR3 sequence: CASGRDTSYEQYF. DNA for the CDR3: TGTGCCAGCGGCCGGGACACCTCCTACGAGCAGTACTTC.

The chain combines TRBV7-8 with TRBJ1-5, with TRBD1 matching over 9 bases. The CDR3 loop spans 15 amino acids. V was clipped by 5 bases and J by 5 bases; unmatched bases: 7. Germline-derived CDR1 and CDR2 are SGHVS and FQNEAQ. CDR3 in amino acids: CASSRGDRAYQPQHF. Written as DNA, the CDR3 is TGTGCCAGCAGCCGGGGGGACAGGGCCTATCAGCCCCAGCATTTT.

The chain uses TRBV6-2 or TRBV6-3 and TRBJ1-5, with unresolved D. This CDR3 is built from 16 residues. The germline gives CDR1 MNHEY, CDR2 SVGEGT. Deletions cut 6 bases from V and 0 bases from J, with 15 bases between. This chain's CDR3 is CASSRPMGFSNQPQHF. The CDR3, as DNA: TGTGCCAGCAGCCGTCCCATGGGCTTTAGCAATCAGCCCCAGCATTTT.

V and J are TRBV6-5 and TRBJ1-2; TRBD1 matches 9 bases. The CDR3 spans 14 residues. CDR1 is MNHEY and CDR2 is SVGAGI in the germline V gene. V shed 6 bases and J 7 bases; nucleotides not matched to a gene: 9. The CDR3 region is CASRIQGALGGYTF. CDR3 bases: TGTGCCAGCAGGATACAGGGGGCTTTGGGTGGCTACACCTTC.

The genes are TRBV6-5 and TRBJ2-2, with a weak D call TRBD1 (5 bases). The germline V and J ends were trimmed by 7 bases and 6 bases, with 15 bases remaining between them. Germline CDR1 reads MNHEY; CDR2 reads SVGAGI. The CDR3 is 14 amino acids. The CDR3 nucleotides are TGTGCCAGCAAAAGGGGCAGGGAACCCGGGGAGCTGTTTTTT. It yields the protein CASKRGREPGELFF.

The DNA for the CDR3 is TGTGCCAGCAGTAGAGGTGTAGGGACTAGACGGGAGACCCAGTACTTC. Protein: CASSRGVGTRRETQYF. The rearrangement links TRBV2 to TRBJ2-5, with 8 bases identical to TRBD2. CDR1 is SNHLY, CDR2 FYNNEI, per germline. With V trimmed by 5 bases and J by 5 bases, 13 bases remained unmatched. The CDR3 sequence is 16 residues long.

The genes are TRBV2 and TRBJ2-5; TRBD1 is a possible D gene (5 bases). Germline assignment: CDR1 SNHLY and CDR2 FYNNEI. This CDR3 is built from 15 residues. With 4 bases removed from V and 0 bases from J, the gap between germline ends came to 12 bases. The CDR3 loop is CASSGQGWYQETQYF. The CDR3 DNA follows: TGTGCCAGCAGTGGGCAGGGCTGGTACCAAGAGACCCAGTACTTC.

This clone appeared a single time. This chain uses TRBV11-2 with TRBJ2-1; 7 nucleotides line up with TRBD1. V lost 6 bases to trimming and J lost 4 bases; unmatched junction nucleotides: 9. This CDR3 spans 15 amino acids. Germline CDR1 and CDR2: SGHAT and FQNNGV. The CDR3 reads CASRQMGQPYNEQFF. CDR3 coding DNA: TGTGCCAGCAGACAAATGGGACAGCCTTACAATGAGCAGTTCTTC.

V gene TRBV5-1 combines with J gene TRBJ2-1, with D possibly TRBD2 on 6 matching bases. From germline, CDR1 is SGHRS and CDR2 YFSETQ. Between the trimmed V and J ends, which lost 5 bases and 0 bases, there was a span of 12 bases. The CDR3 spans 15 residues. The CDR3 DNA sequence: TGCGCCAGCAGGCGGGACGGGAGCTCCTACAATGAGCAGTTCTTC. It yields the protein CASRRDGSSYNEQFF.

This clone appeared a few times. This sequence joins TRBV18 and TRBJ2-5; 8 bases are a match to TRBD1. This CDR3 has 15 amino acids. V shed 2 bases, J shed 5 bases, and the junction held 7 bases outside the gene matches. CDR1 and CDR2 from the germline V gene are KGHSH and LQKENI. The CDR3 coding sequence is TGTGCCAGCTCACCATGGACAGGGTTAACGGAGACCCAGTACTTC. Its translation: CASSPWTGLTETQYF.

In its sample, this clone was seen a few times. The V and J genes are TRBV5-4 and TRBJ2-7, with 7 bases fitting TRBD2. The CDR3 contains 12 residues. Looked up from germline, CDR1 is SGHNT and CDR2 is YYREEE (reference sequence). V trimming: 3 bases; J trimming: 7 bases; junction bases outside the gene matches: 4. The CDR3 DNA reads as TGTGCCAGCAGCTGGACTAGTGGGGAGCAGTACTTC. Its translation is CASSWTSGEQYF.

In its sample, this clone was seen once. The chain recombines TRBV11-2 with TRBJ2-1, with 12 bases that match TRBD2. Germline V gene data show CDR1 as SGHAT and CDR2 as FQNNGV. This CDR3 has 16 amino acids. The V gene end was trimmed by 6 bases and the J gene end by 10 bases; junction bases not matched to a gene: 13. CDR3 region: CASRSTGGLAGGEQFF. Written as DNA, the CDR3 is TGTGCCAGCAGGTCGACAGGGGGACTAGCGGGTGGGGAGCAGTTCTTC. The whole variable domain, filled in from reference TRBV11-2 and TRBJ2-1, reads EAGVAQSPRYKIIEKRQSVAFWCNPISGHATLYWYQQILGQGPKLLIQFQNNGVVDDSQLPKDRFSAERLKGVDSTLKIQPAKLEDSAVYLCASRSTGGLAGGEQFFGPGTRLTVL.

The V call is TRBV28, the J call TRBJ2-6; perhaps TRBD2 as D (5 bases). Germline V gene data show CDR1 as MDHEN and CDR2 as SYDVKM. The V gene lost 4 bases and the J gene lost 0 bases, with 13 bases spanning the gap. This CDR3 is 17 amino acids long. The CDR3 loop is CASSSPGEGSGANVLTF. CDR3 DNA sequence: TGTGCCAGCAGTTCCCCGGGTGAGGGCTCTGGGGCCAACGTCCTGACTTTC.

V usage is TRBV2 and J usage is TRBJ1-2, with D uncertain. Trimming took off 6 bases at V and 0 bases at J, with 8 bases between the two ends. The V gene's germline CDR1 is SNHLY and CDR2 FYNNEI. This CDR3 comprises 13 residues. The CDR3: CASREASNYGYTF. The CDR3 DNA reads as TGTGCCAGCAGAGAGGCTTCTAACTATGGCTACACCTTC.

The CDR3 spells CASSSLWQGHYGYTF. The CDR3 nucleotides are TGTGCCAGCAGTTCGTTGTGGCAGGGCCACTATGGCTACACCTTC. The rearrangement joins TRBV2 to TRBJ1-2; D may be TRBD1 (5 bases). The germline V and J ends were trimmed by 5 bases and 3 bases, with 16 bases remaining between them. The CDR3 covers 15 residues. Germline CDR1 SNHLY, CDR2 FYNNEI.

The chain carries TRBV12-3 or TRBV12-4 and TRBJ2-2; TRBD2 might be the D (5 bases). V lost 3 bases and J lost 7, with 9 bases in between. This CDR3 spans 13 amino acids. For the CDR3, the DNA is TGTGCCAGCAGTTTGGGTGGACTCGGGGAGCTGTTTTTT. Protein: CASSLGGLGELFF.

As DNA, the CDR3 is TGCGCCAGAAAACCCCCCCCTCCTCGAGAGGCCCTAGAATACGAGCAGTACTTC. It translates to CARKPPPPREALEYEQYF. The chain recombines TRBV5-1 with TRBJ2-7; D is unresolved. The CDR3 is made up of 18 amino acids. Trimming took off 8 bases at V and 4 bases at J, with 31 bases between the two ends. The germline gives CDR1 SGHRS, CDR2 YFSETQ.